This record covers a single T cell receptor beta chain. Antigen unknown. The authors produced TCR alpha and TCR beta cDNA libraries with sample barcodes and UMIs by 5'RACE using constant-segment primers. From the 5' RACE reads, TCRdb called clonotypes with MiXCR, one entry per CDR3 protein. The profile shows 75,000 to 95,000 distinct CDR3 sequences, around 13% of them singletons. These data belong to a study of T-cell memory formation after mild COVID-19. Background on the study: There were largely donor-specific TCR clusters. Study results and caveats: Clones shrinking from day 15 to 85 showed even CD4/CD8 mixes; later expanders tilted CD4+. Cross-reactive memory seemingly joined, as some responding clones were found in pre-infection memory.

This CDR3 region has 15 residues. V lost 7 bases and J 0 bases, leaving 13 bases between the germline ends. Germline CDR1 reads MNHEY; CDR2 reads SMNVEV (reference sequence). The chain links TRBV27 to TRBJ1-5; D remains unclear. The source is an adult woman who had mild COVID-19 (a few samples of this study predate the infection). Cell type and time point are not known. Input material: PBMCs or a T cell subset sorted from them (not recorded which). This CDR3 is CASTRDGSSNQPQHF. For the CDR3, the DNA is TGTGCCAGCACTCGAGACGGGTCTAGCAATCAGCCCCAGCATTTT.